This TCR beta chain is from a study of blood T cell repertoires in COVID-19 (dated by TCRdb to 2018 to 2020). Study-level background: The collaborator samples originated in the United States, Italy and Spain and spanned the acute and convalescent phases of COVID-19. The prospective study material was composed of cDNA or gDNA derived from T cells, B-cell-depleted T cells, or PBMCs. The dataset comprised deeply sampled blood TCRbeta repertoires from subjects exposed to, actively infected with, or recovered from COVID-19. The repertoires were made available in a free public database intended to serve as a resource for research on the immune response to SARS-CoV-2. The samples were drawn from two sources: the first 160 participants of the ongoing ImmuneRACE study, and 950 to 1,500 subjects contributed by 6 global collaborators. A de-identified subject ID, COVID-19 status, age in years and sex were almost always included in the sample metadata. Where available, HLA class I and class II types were obtained from metadata supplied by the sample provider rather than from assay-based typing.

Collaborating institutions collected whole blood in K2EDTA tubes following their own protocols. Collaborator samples were shipped for TCRbeta analysis as frozen whole blood, isolated PBMCs, or DNA extracted from either sample type. TCRbeta CDR3 regions were amplified from genomic DNA by means of the immunoSEQ Assay, a bias-controlled multiplex PCR. Regarding the original processing steps: The number of nucleated cells in each sample was estimated from the amplification of reference gene primers within the assay. Sequence reads were collapsed and filtered to measure the absolute abundance of every unique TCRbeta CDR3 rearrangement. For each sample, productive Simpson clonality was calculated by taking the square root of Simpson's diversity index across productive rearrangements. This is the immuneACCESS table as TCRdb keeps it, with only in-frame sequences that have V and J called. A part of the clones is gone; compared with another copy, unresolved V genes explain less than half, and the rest is unexplained. That table is the source of V, J and clone size, and D and trimming were worked out from the DNA. Counted in this sample were 90,000 to 100,000 clones; about nine tenths of them appeared once. The top ten clonotypes cover 4% to 6% of the sample.

About this clone itself: The antigen this receptor binds is unknown. Base qualities are missing; no much larger clone stands one base away.

General conclusions and limits of the study: Clinical and demographic metadata were provided uncurated, with the amount varying by source and participant.

Compared with germline, V lacks 5 bases and J lacks 7 bases; bases without a gene match: 3. CDR1 MNHEY and CDR2 SMNVEV are derived from the germline V gene (reference sequence). The CDR3 measures 14 amino acids from cysteine to phenylalanine. The read is trimmed to its CDR3 DNA, 42 bases read in frame from base 1. Material for sequencing was peripheral blood. This TCR came from a man between 50 and 59 years old with acute or convalescent COVID-19. Here the chain combines TRBV27 and TRBJ1-6; 9 central bases correspond to TRBD1. The nucleotide sequence reads as follows: TGTGCCAGCAGTCCTGGGACAGGGAATTCACCCCTCCACTTT. It translates to CASSPGTGNSPLHF.